These 25 T cell receptor beta chains originate from one sample sequenced in a study of vaccination and CD4 T cells after COVID-19. What these receptors recognize is not known. The Oncomine TCR Beta short-read assay was applied to DNA of cultured CD4+ T cells. Each CDR3 protein gets one entry after TCRdb re-called the PCR reads with MiXCR. This table holds about 11,000 distinct CDR3 sequences, about 31% found once. Treatment defined: roughly 10-day PBMC culture with coronavirus spike peptide pools or control peptides (ViraFEST assay). The sample in question was CD4+ T cells from blood, cultured in vitro, obtained after SARS-CoV-2 vaccination. The receptors here all came from a human donor who had recovered from COVID-19.

By frequency in the sample, this clonotype is medium-sized. The V gene is TRBV19, the J gene TRBJ1-5; D perhaps matches TRBD1 (6 bases). Germline CDR1 and CDR2: LNHDA and SQIVND (reference sequence). Between the trimmed V and J ends, which lost 7 bases and 7 bases, there was a span of 20 bases. CDR3 length equals 15 residues. The CDR3 bases are TGTGCCAGTAACCCAAGTGGGGGGGGCAGGCAGCCCCAGCATTTT. As protein: CASNPSGGGRQPQHF.

The chain uses TRBV4-1 and TRBJ2-3, with 8 bases that match TRBD2. The CDR3 consists of 17 residues. The junction had 12 bases not matched to a gene; V was cut back by 6 bases and J by 1 base. Germline CDR1 reads MGHRA; CDR2 reads YSYEKL. The CDR3 bases are TGCGCCAGCAGTTCTCCCTGGGCAGCGGGAGGCACAGATACGCAGTATTTT. This translates into CASSSPWAAGGTDTQYF.

This clonotype has just a few counts. This sequence joins TRBV20-1 and TRBJ1-4, with TRBD1 matching over 11 bases. J gave up 5 bases and V 5 bases, and 1 base lay outside the gene matches. The CDR3 is 13 residues long. From germline, CDR1 is DFQATT and CDR2 SNEGSKA (reference sequence). The CDR3 spells CSARTGGNEKLFF. DNA of the CDR3: TGCAGTGCTCGGACAGGGGGCAATGAAAAACTGTTTTTT.

The chain combines TRBV11-2 with TRBJ2-5, with D perhaps TRBD1 or TRBD2 (5 bases each). Germline V gene lookup returns CDR1 SGHAT and CDR2 FQNNGV. Trimming took 2 bases from V and 4 from J, leaving 14 bases between them. This CDR3 is 15 amino acids long. The CDR3 region is CASSLRVGAGETQYF. The CDR3 coding sequence is TGTGCCAGCAGCTTACGGGTCGGGGCGGGAGAGACCCAGTACTTC.

The V gene is TRBV18, the J gene TRBJ2-3; 9 bases line up with TRBD2. Germline V gene data show CDR1 as KGHSH and CDR2 as LQKENI. CDR3 length: 15 residues. The V and J ends lost 2 bases and 8 bases, in that order; junction bases with no gene match: 8. CDR3 DNA sequence: TGTGCCAGCTCACCAGAGGGACTAGCCTCAGCTACGCAGTATTTT. Translated, it gives CASSPEGLASATQYF.

The rearrangement joins TRBV4-1 to TRBJ2-5; TRBD2 matches 10 bases. Germline CDR1 MGHRA, CDR2 YSYEKL. The junction had 10 bases not matched to a gene; V was cut back by 4 bases and J by 5 bases. The CDR3 totals 16 residues. The CDR3 DNA reads TGCGCCAGCAGCCCATCCTCAGCGGGAGGGCCGGAGACCCAGTACTTC. It encodes CASSPSSAGGPETQYF.

The rearrangement uses TRBV11-2 and TRBJ2-7; 9 bases match TRBD2. This CDR3 comprises 17 residues. From germline, CDR1 is SGHAT and CDR2 FQNNGV. J gave up 0 bases and V 4 bases, and 10 bases lay outside the gene matches. The CDR3 loop is CASSWLIDSGSSYEQYF. The CDR3 coding sequence is TGTGCCAGCAGCTGGCTAATAGATAGCGGGAGCTCCTACGAGCAGTACTTC.

The chain is built from TRBV12-3 or TRBV12-4 and TRBJ2-7; no clear D. The V end lost 6 bases, the J end lost 4 bases, and 13 bases lay between the germline ends. This CDR3 region has 13 residues. The chain's CDR3 is CASRRSLGYEQYF. DNA of the CDR3: TGTGCCAGCAGAAGGAGTCTAGGGTACGAGCAGTACTTC.

The chain uses TRBV19 and TRBJ1-2; D perhaps matches TRBD1 (6 bases). The CDR3 loop spans 14 amino acids. Germline CDR1 and CDR2: LNHDA and SQIVND (reference sequence). Trimming left V 8 bases short and J 1 base short, with 14 bases between. CDR3 sequence: CASCTRQVNYGYTF. CDR3 coding DNA: TGTGCCAGTTGTACCCGACAGGTTAACTATGGCTACACCTTC.

This clonotype has just a few counts. The V and J genes are TRBV6-1 and TRBJ1-2; D is undetermined. The CDR3 totals 14 residues. Germline lookup yields CDR1 MNHNS and CDR2 SASEGT. Deletions cut 6 bases from V and 0 bases from J, with 11 bases between. The CDR3 loop is CASSDAASNYGYTF. CDR3 coding DNA: TGTGCCAGCAGCGACGCGGCCTCTAACTATGGCTACACCTTC.

This clonotype occurred a few times. The CDR3 DNA reads TGTGCCAGCAGTTGGGGAGACATCCACTATGGCTACACCTTC. Translation gives CASSWGDIHYGYTF. The chain recombines TRBV5-4 with TRBJ1-2; D is ambiguous. The V gene lost 5 bases and the J gene lost 3 bases, with 14 bases spanning the gap. There are 14 residues in the CDR3. The V gene's germline CDR1 is SGHNT and CDR2 YYREEE (reference sequence).

The chain is built from TRBV11-2 and TRBJ1-5; D not resolved. From germline, CDR1 is SGHAT and CDR2 FQNNGV. Trimming took off 1 base at V and 6 bases at J, with 10 bases between the two ends. The CDR3 sequence is 14 residues long. The CDR3 region is CASSLGGESQPQHF. In DNA, the CDR3 is TGTGCCAGCAGCTTAGGAGGAGAAAGTCAGCCCCAGCATTTT.

This chain links TRBV6-2 or TRBV6-3 with TRBJ1-2; D perhaps matches TRBD1 (6 bases). V lost 9 bases, J lost 12 bases, and 20 bases lay in between. Germline V lookup: CDR1 MNHEY, CDR2 SVGEGT. The CDR3 covers 12 residues. As DNA, the CDR3 is TGTGCCAGTGGCCGCCCACAGGGAGTAAACACCTTC. Its translation is CASGRPQGVNTF.

The chain recombines TRBV20-1 with TRBJ2-1; TRBD2 matches at 8 bases. Unmatched junction bases numbered 6, after V lost 1 base and J lost 4 bases. CDR1 is DFQATT, CDR2 SNEGSKA, per germline (reference sequence). CDR3 length: 15 residues. The CDR3 bases are TGCAGTGCTAGAGTAGGCAAGCGGGAGTACAATGAGCAGTTCTTC. It specifies CSARVGKREYNEQFF.

V is TRBV10-1 and J is TRBJ1-1, with TRBD1 matching over 8 bases. From germline, CDR1 is WNHNN and CDR2 SYGVQD (reference sequence). The CDR3 covers 13 residues. Trimming cost V 6 bases and J 1 base; bases outside gene matches: 1. CDR3 sequence: CASRDRENTEAFF. In DNA form, the CDR3 reads TGCGCCAGCAGGGACAGGGAGAACACTGAAGCTTTCTTT.

This clonotype was recorded a few times. The rearrangement links TRBV7-9 to TRBJ1-5, with D possibly TRBD1 on 5 matching bases. The CDR3 is 13 amino acids. Germline loops: CDR1 SEHNR, CDR2 FQNEAQ (reference sequence). Deletions cut 5 bases from V and 9 bases from J, with 14 bases between. The CDR3 bases are TGTGCCAGCAGCCCCGACAGCTCAGGGCCCCAGCATTTT. It yields the protein CASSPDSSGPQHF.

CDR3 sequence reads: CASSLGQFNYGYTF. DNA for the CDR3: TGTGCCAGCAGCTTGGGACAGTTTAACTATGGCTACACCTTC. This sequence joins TRBV7-9 and TRBJ1-2, with TRBD1 matching over 7 bases. The CDR3 is 14 amino acids. Germline V gene sequence: CDR1 SEHNR, CDR2 FQNEAQ (reference sequence). Trimming removed 3 bases from V and 1 base from J; junction bases left unmatched: 2. Complete variable domain (other parts from reference TRBV7-9 and TRBJ1-2): DTGVSQNPRHKITKRGQNVTFRCDPISEHNRLYWYRQTLGQGPEFLTYFQNEAQLEKSRLLSDRFSAERPKGSFSTLEIQRTEQGDSAMYLCASSLGQFNYGYTFGSGTRLTVV.

The rearrangement links TRBV28 to TRBJ2-7, with a weak D call TRBD2 (6 bases). V dropped 2 bases and J dropped 12 bases, with 14 bases sitting between them. The CDR3 has 12 amino acids. CDR1 is MDHEN, CDR2 SYDVKM, per germline. CDR3 protein: CASSLGGTSGYF. As DNA, the CDR3 is TGTGCCAGCAGTTTAGGGGGGACTTCAGGGTACTTC.

V is TRBV19 and J is TRBJ2-7, with D maybe TRBD1 (6 bases). The CDR3 extends over 13 amino acids. V lost 10 bases to trimming and J lost 2 bases, with 15 bases between them. The germline CDR1 and CDR2 sequences are LNHDA and SQIVND (reference sequence). The CDR3 is CATSTGFTYEQYF. CDR3 in DNA: TGTGCCACCTCGACAGGTTTCACCTACGAGCAGTACTTC.

The genes are TRBV30 and TRBJ1-2, with a weak D call TRBD1 (5 bases). The CDR3 is made up of 13 amino acids. V dropped 3 bases and J dropped 3 bases, with 11 bases sitting between them. Germline lookup yields CDR1 GTSNPN and CDR2 SVGIG (reference sequence). This CDR3 reads CAWSAQGYYGYTF. The CDR3 coding sequence is TGTGCCTGGAGCGCCCAGGGTTACTATGGCTACACCTTC. Supplemented by reference TRBV30 and TRBJ1-2, the full variable domain reads SQTIHQWPATLVQPVGSPLSLECTVEGTSNPNLYWYRQAAGRGLQLLFYSVGIGQISSEVPQNLSASRPQDRQFILSSKKLLLSDSGFYLCAWSAQGYYGYTFGSGTRLTVV.

A note on this clonotype: Germline is not matched at one junction end, which may reflect a read error. V gene TRBV28 combines with J gene TRBJ2-5; weak D call: TRBD1 (6 bases). Per germline, CDR1 MDHEN and CDR2 SYDVKM. CDR3 length: 14 residues. The CDR3 bases are TGTGCCAGCAGTTCTGACAGGATTGGAGAGACCGAGTACTTC. This gives the protein CASSSDRIGETEYF.

This chain uses TRBV6-2 or TRBV6-3 with TRBJ1-6; 11 bases agree with TRBD1. CDR1 and CDR2 from the germline V gene are MNHEY and SVGEGT. V was pared by 6 bases and J by 10 bases, with 5 bases of the junction left unmatched. CDR3 size: 14 residues. CDR3 protein: CASSQDRGRSPLHF. The CDR3 DNA follows: TGTGCCAGCAGCCAGGACAGGGGGCGATCACCCCTCCACTTT.

In this sample, this clonotype turned up a few times. The chain is built from TRBV20-1 and TRBJ2-7; 7 bases align to TRBD2. The junction had 11 bases not matched to a gene; V was cut back by 0 bases and J by 3 bases. CDR3 length equals 16 residues. CDR1 DFQATT and CDR2 SNEGSKA come from the germline V gene (reference sequence). CDR3 in amino acids: CSARDLRTRKNYEQYF. The CDR3 DNA reads TGCAGTGCTAGAGATCTTAGGACTAGAAAGAACTACGAGCAGTACTTC.

V gene TRBV6-1 combines with J gene TRBJ2-7, with D perhaps matching TRBD1 or TRBD2 (7 bases each). There are 16 residues in the CDR3. Germline CDR1 reads MNHNS; CDR2 reads SASEGT. V was shortened by 7 bases and J by 3 bases, with 22 bases between the two germline ends. CDR3 nucleotide sequence: TGTGCCAGCACCCTCGAAGGGGGCGGCGGGGGCTACGAGCAGTACTTC. This gives the protein CASTLEGGGGGYEQYF.

The chain combines TRBV6-5 with TRBJ2-2, with TRBD2 identical over 14 bases. The ends lost 2 bases at V and 6 bases at J; junction bases unmatched: 8. The germline V gene encodes CDR1 MNHEY and CDR2 SVGAGI. This CDR3 spans 18 amino acids. The CDR3 bases are TGTGCCAGCAGTTACGAGACACAGGGACTAGCGGGGGCCGGGGAGCTGTTTTTT. Amino acids: CASSYETQGLAGAGELFF.